The source of this T cell receptor beta chain is a study of T-cell reconstitution after alpha-beta-depleted transplantation in children. The table lists this clonotype with a few counts. TCRbeta library preparation incorporated unique molecular identifiers. TCRdb re-called the PCR reads with MiXCR, one entry per CDR3 protein. The sample lists about 340,000 distinct CDR3 sequences, about an eighth occurring once. The origin of this receptor is a human donor who donated a stem cell graft to a child with Fanconi anemia. The material was PBMCs, obtained from the stem cell graft.

CDR3 sequence: CASSLPGTGIYEQYF. The CDR3 region has the DNA TGTGCCAGCAGCCTCCCCGGGACAGGGATCTACGAGCAGTACTTC. The chain carries TRBV7-6 and TRBJ2-7; 9 positions match TRBD1. The J segment lost 3 bases and the V segment lost 5 bases, leaving 8 bases of the junction unmatched. Germline loops: CDR1 SGHVS, CDR2 FNYEAQ. This CDR3 comprises 15 residues.